This record looks at one TCR beta chain sequence and its context. The CDR3 runs to 17 residues. The germline CDR1 and CDR2 sequences are SGHVS and FQNEAQ. V trimming: 5 bases; J trimming: 5 bases; junction bases outside the gene matches: 12. This sample stems from a study of blood T cell repertoires in COVID-19. Using immunoSEQ multiplex PCR, the repertoire was profiled, and TCRdb retains in-frame clones only, with some absent. The sample holds under 55,000 clones; about 85% are singletons and the top ten take roughly 3%. The clonotype originates from a man aged 50 or older with acute or convalescent COVID-19. The chain has TRBV7-8 and TRBJ2-2; 9 bases map to TRBD2. Sequencing was done on a sample of peripheral blood. In DNA form, the CDR3 reads TGTGCCAGCAGCCCGCCCCGACGACTAGCGGTTACCGGGGAGCTGTTTTTT. Protein product: CASSPPRRLAVTGELFF.